In its sample, the clone carrying this TCR beta chain was seen many times. No antigen is known for it. In preparing bulk TCR libraries, previously described methods and listed TCR primers were used. Each CDR3 protein is one row after TCRdb ran MiXCR on the PCR reads. The sample holds tens of thousands of distinct CDR3 sequences; roughly 21% are singletons and the top ten take under 1.4%. These data belong to a study of molecular identifiers for immune sequencing clone quantification. Whole-study findings and limits: Jurkat TCR RNA spiked in from one cell (amid roughly 970,000 naive cells) was reportedly detectable. Same-barcode identical TCR molecules could make highly expanded clones look smaller than they are.

Sorted naive CD8 T cells were those defined as CD8+CD4-CCR7+CD45RA+. The sequenced sample was naive CD8+ T cells from blood, with Jurkat cell RNA spiked in. Documented subset: FACS-sorted CD8+CD4-CCR7+CD45RA+ naive T cells. The receptor comes from a human donor in good health. Some libraries in this study had Jurkat cell RNA spiked in.

CDR3 region: CASSRFSGTGGQETQYF. Written as DNA, the CDR3 is TGTGCCAGCAGCCGCTTCTCCGGGACAGGGGGACAAGAGACCCAGTACTTC. V is TRBV6-2 or TRBV6-3 and J is TRBJ2-5, with TRBD1 matching 11 bases. J was trimmed by 2 bases and V by 6 bases; bases with no gene match: 11. The length of the CDR3 is 17 residues. Germline lookup yields CDR1 MNHEY and CDR2 SVGEGT.